The present T cell receptor beta chain was sequenced within a study of identical twins. Study-wide points: For zero-insertion analyses, partial confounding could come from invariant MAIT and iNKT cells. In drawing conclusions, the study used cross-sectional statistical analysis and did not follow the same donors.

Comment on this clonotype: Antigen unknown.

The trim removed 1 base at V and 0 bases at J, leaving 6 bases unmatched. Per the germline V gene, CDR1 is LNHNV and CDR2 is YYDKDF (reference sequence). The CDR3 is 17 residues long. Using its own MiXCR run on the 5' RACE reads, TCRdb lists one record per CDR3 protein. The repertoire has under 250,000 distinct CDR3 sequences, approximately 11% of them found once; the top ten carry about 4%. This sample also appeared in a second study, on yellow fever vaccine responses in identical twins.

The chain employs TRBV15 and TRBJ1-3; 7 bases are a match to TRBD1. The sample comprised memory (CD45RO+) T cells sorted from blood. The TCR originated in a woman between 18 and 29 years old in good health. CDR3 nucleotide sequence: TGTGCCACCAGCAGAGGGGTAGGGGGCAGCTCTGGAAACACCATATATTTT. Its translation is CATSRGVGGSSGNTIYF.